This T cell receptor (beta chain) comes out of a study of T cells after yellow fever vaccination. Findings and caveats of the study: Abundant bulk-population clonotypes could contaminate the FACS-sorted repertoires.

The V end lost 4 bases, the J end lost 2 bases, and 12 bases lay between the germline ends. The CDR3 is 14 amino acids. Germline-derived CDR1 and CDR2 are SGHRS and YFSETQ. About this clonotype itself: No antigen is known for it.

TCRdb recomputed calls from the 5' RACE reads with MiXCR, one row per CDR3 protein. This sample yields 300,000 to 350,000 distinct CDR3 sequences, of which 3% to 4.5% are seen a single time; less than 25% belongs to the top ten. The genes are TRBV5-1 and TRBJ2-5, with D perhaps matching TRBD2 (5 bases). This specimen consisted of PBMCs, obtained 5 days after the yellow fever booster vaccination. The clonotype comes from a young man who received the YFV17D yellow fever vaccine. The CDR3 DNA sequence: TGCGCCAGCAGCCACTCGGGAACTCAAGAGACCCAGTACTTC. It is translated as CASSHSGTQETQYF.